The 3 T cell receptor beta chains in this list originate from one sample, sequenced in a study of blood T cells in healthy people across ages. Next came a second PCR, run for about 7 to 12 cycles, which used a sample-barcoded 5' primer along with a J-beta primer mix. In TCRdb, the 5' RACE reads were re-called with MiXCR into one record per CDR3 protein. The sample holds around 1,000,000 distinct CDR3 sequences, roughly two fifths seen once. Sequencing was done on a sample of blood. The receptors were sampled from a man between 18 and 35 years old in good health.

This chain uses TRBV7-3 with TRBJ1-1; D is ambiguous. CDR1 and CDR2 from the germline V gene are SGHTA and FQGTGA. This CDR3 has 14 amino acids. V shed 3 bases and J shed 8 bases, with 16 bases lying between them. In DNA, the CDR3 is TGTGCCAGCAGCTTGGGCAGGTCACTGGACGAAGCTTTCTTT. Translating it yields CASSLGRSLDEAFF.

The chain has TRBV4-3 and TRBJ2-2; 10 bases map to TRBD2. The CDR3 covers 18 residues. Per germline, CDR1 LGHNA and CDR2 YSLEER. V gave up 0 bases and J gave up 1 base; unmatched junction bases: 5. CDR3 sequence (DNA): TGCGCCAGCAGCCAAGAGCTAGCGGGGGCCCAGAACACCGGGGAGCTGTTTTTT. It encodes CASSQELAGAQNTGELFF.

The CDR3 DNA is TGTGCCAGCAGCCAAGATAGATGGGGCTACACCTTC. This encodes CASSQDRWGYTF. This chain connects TRBV14 to TRBJ1-2; D is undetermined. The CDR3 is made up of 12 amino acids. Trimming removed 0 bases at V and 8 bases at J, with 7 bases between. Per the germline V gene, CDR1 is SGHDN and CDR2 is FVKESK.